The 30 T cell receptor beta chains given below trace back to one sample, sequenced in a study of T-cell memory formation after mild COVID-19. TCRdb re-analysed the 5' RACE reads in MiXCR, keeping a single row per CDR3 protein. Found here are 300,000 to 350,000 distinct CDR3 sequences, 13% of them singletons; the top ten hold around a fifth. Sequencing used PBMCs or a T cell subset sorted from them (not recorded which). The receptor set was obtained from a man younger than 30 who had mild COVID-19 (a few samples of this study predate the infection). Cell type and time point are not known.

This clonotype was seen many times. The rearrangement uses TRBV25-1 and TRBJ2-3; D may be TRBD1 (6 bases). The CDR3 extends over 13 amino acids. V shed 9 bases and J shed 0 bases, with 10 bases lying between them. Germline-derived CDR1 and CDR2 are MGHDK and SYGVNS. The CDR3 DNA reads TGTGCCAGTGGGACACCTAGCACAGATACGCAGTATTTT. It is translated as CASGTPSTDTQYF.

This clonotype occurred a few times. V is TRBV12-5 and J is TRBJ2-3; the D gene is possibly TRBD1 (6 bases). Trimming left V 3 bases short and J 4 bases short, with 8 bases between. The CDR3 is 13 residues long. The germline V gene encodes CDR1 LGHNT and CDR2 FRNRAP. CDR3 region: CASGFQGSDTQYF. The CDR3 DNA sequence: TGTGCTAGTGGTTTTCAGGGGTCAGATACGCAGTATTTT.

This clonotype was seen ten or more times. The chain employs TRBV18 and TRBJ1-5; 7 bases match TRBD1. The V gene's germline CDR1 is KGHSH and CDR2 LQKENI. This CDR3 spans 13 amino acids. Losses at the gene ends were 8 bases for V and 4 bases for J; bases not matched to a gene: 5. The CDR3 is CASQGQANQPQHF. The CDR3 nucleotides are TGTGCCAGCCAAGGACAGGCAAATCAGCCCCAGCATTTT.

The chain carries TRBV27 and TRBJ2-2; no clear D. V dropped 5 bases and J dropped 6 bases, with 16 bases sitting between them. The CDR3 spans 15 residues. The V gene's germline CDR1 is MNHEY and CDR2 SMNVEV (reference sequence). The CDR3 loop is CASSQLFGNAGELFF. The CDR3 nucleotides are TGTGCCAGCAGTCAATTATTCGGTAACGCCGGGGAGCTGTTTTTT.

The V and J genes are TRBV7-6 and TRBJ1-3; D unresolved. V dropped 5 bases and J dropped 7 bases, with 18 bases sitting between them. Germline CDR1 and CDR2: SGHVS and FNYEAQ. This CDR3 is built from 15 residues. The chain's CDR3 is CASSQTDVGGNTIYF. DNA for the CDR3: TGTGCCAGCAGCCAAACGGACGTCGGTGGGAACACCATATATTTT.

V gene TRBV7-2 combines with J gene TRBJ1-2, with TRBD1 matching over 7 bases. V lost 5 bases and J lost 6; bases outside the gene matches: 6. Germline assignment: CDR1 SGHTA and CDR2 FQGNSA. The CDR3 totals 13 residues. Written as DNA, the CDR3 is TGTGCCAGCAGCCAACAGGGGAGGCATGGCTACACCTTC. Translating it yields CASSQQGRHGYTF.

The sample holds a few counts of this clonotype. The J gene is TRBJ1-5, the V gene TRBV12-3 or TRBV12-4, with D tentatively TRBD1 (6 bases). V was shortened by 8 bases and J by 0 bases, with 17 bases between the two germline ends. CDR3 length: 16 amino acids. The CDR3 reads CASASRTALSNQPQHF. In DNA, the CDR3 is TGTGCCAGCGCGTCCCGGACAGCTCTTAGCAATCAGCCCCAGCATTTT.

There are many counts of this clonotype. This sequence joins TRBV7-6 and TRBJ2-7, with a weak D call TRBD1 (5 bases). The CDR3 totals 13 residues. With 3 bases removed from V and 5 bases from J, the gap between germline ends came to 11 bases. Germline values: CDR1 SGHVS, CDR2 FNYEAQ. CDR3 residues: CASSLGRADEQYF. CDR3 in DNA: TGTGCCAGCAGCTTGGGCAGGGCGGACGAGCAGTACTTC.

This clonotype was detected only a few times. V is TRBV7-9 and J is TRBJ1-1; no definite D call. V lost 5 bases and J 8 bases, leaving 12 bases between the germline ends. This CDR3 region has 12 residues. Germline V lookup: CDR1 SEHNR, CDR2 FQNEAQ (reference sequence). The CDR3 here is CASSLVPGEAFF. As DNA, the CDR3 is TGTGCCAGCAGCCTGGTCCCGGGGGAAGCTTTCTTT.

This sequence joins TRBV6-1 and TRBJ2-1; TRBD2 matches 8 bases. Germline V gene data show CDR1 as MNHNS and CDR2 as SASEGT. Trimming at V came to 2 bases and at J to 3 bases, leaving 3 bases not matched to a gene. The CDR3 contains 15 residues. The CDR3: CASSERSGGYNEQFF. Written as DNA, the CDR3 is TGTGCCAGCAGTGAACGCAGCGGGGGCTACAATGAGCAGTTCTTC.

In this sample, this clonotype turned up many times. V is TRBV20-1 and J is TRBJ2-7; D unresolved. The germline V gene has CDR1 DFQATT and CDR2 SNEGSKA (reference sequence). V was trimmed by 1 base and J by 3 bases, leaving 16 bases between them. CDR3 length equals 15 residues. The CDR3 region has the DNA TGCAGTGCTAGAGGGCACGGATGGAAAGGCTACGAGCAGTACGTC. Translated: CSARGHGWKGYEQYV.

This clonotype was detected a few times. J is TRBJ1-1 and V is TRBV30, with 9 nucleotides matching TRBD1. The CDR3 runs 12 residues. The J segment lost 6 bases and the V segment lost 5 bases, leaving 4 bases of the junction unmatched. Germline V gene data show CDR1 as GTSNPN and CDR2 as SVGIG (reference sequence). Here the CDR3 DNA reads TGTGCCTGGGGACAGGGGACGGCTGAAGCTTTCTTT. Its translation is CAWGQGTAEAFF.

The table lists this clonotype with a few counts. The CDR3 protein is CASSPRTGAADTQYF. CDR3 coding DNA: TGTGCCAGCAGCCCGAGGACAGGGGCGGCAGATACGCAGTATTTT. The chain has TRBV7-3 and TRBJ2-3; 9 bases align to TRBD1. The CDR3 is made up of 15 amino acids. Germline values: CDR1 SGHTA, CDR2 FQGTGA. V trimming: 5 bases; J trimming: 4 bases; junction bases outside the gene matches: 7.

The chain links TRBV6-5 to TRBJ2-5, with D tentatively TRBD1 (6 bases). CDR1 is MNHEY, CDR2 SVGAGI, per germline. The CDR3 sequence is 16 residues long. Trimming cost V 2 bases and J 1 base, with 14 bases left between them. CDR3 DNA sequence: TGTGCCAGCAGTTACACCACCCCGACAGGCCAAGAGACCCAGTACTTC. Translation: CASSYTTPTGQETQYF.

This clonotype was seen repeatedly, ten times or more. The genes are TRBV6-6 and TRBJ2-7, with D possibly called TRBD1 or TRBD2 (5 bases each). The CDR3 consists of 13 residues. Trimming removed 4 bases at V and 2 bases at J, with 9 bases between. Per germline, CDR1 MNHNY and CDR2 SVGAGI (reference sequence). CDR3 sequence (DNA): TGTGCCAGCAGTTTGGGACGTACCTACGAGCAGTACTTC. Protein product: CASSLGRTYEQYF.

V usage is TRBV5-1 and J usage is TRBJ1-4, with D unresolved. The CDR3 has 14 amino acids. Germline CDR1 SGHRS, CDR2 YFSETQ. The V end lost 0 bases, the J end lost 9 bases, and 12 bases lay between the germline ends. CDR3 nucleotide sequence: TGCGCCAGCAGCTTGGCCGTTATACCTCAAAAACTGTTTTTT. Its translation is CASSLAVIPQKLFF.

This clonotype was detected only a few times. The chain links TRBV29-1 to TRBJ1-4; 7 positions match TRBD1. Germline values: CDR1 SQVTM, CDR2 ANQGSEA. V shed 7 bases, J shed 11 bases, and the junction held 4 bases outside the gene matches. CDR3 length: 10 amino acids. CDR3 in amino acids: CSGLQGKLFF. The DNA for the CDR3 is TGCAGCGGCTTACAGGGGAAACTGTTTTTT.

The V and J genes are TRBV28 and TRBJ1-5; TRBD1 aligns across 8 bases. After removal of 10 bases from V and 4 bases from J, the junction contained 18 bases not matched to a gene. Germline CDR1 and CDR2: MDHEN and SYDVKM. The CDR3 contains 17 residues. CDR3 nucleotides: TGTGCCACTACGAATCAGGGGGCTACAGAAGTAAATCAGCCCCAGCATTTT. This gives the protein CATTNQGATEVNQPQHF.

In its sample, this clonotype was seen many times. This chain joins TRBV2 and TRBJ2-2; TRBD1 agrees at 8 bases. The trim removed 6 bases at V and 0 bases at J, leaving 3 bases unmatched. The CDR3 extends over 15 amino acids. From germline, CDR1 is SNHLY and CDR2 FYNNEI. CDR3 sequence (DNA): TGTGCCAGCAGCAGGACAGGGACGAACACCGGGGAGCTGTTTTTT. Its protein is CASSRTGTNTGELFF.

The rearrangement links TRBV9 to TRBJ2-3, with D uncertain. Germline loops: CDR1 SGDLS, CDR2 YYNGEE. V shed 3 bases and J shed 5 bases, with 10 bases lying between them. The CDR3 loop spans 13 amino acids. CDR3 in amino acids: CASSATVLDTQYF. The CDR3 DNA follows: TGTGCCAGCAGCGCCACCGTACTAGATACGCAGTATTTT.

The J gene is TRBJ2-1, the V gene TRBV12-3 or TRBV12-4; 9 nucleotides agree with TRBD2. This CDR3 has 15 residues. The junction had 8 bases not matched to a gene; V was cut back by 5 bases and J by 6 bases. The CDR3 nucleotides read TGTGCCAGCAGTCGGGCACTAGCGGGTCTCAATGAGCAGTTCTTC. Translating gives CASSRALAGLNEQFF.

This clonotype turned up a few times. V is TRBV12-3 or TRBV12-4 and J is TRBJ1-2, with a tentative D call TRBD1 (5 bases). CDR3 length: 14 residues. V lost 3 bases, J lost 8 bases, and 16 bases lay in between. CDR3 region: CASSLEGRGSGYTF. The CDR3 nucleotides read TGTGCCAGCAGTTTGGAGGGTAGGGGTAGCGGCTACACCTTC.

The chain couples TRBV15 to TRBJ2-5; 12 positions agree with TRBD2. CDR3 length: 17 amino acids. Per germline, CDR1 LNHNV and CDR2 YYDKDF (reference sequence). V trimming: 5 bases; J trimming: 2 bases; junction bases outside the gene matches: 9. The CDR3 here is CATSQPPTSGGQETQYF. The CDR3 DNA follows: TGTGCCACCAGCCAGCCTCCGACTAGCGGGGGACAAGAGACCCAGTACTTC.

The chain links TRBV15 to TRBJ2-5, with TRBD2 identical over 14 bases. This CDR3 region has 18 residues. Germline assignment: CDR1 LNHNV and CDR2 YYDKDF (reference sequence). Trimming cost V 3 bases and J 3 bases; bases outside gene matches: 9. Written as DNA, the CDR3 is TGTGCCACCAGCAGGGAACATACGGGACTAGCGGGGGAAGAGACCCAGTACTTC. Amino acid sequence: CATSREHTGLAGEETQYF.

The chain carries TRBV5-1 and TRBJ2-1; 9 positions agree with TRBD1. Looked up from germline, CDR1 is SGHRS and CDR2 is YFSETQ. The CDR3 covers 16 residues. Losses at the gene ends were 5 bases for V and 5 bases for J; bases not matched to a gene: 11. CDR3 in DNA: TGCGCCAGCAGGCCCGGACAGGGGTTCGGACACAATGAGCAGTTCTTC. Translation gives CASRPGQGFGHNEQFF. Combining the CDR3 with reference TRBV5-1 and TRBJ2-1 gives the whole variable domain KAGVTQTPRYLIKTRGQQVTLSCSPISGHRSVSWYQQTPGQGLQFLFEYFSETQRNKGNFPGRFSGRQFSNSRSEMNVSTLELGDSALYLCASRPGQGFGHNEQFFGPGTRLTVL.

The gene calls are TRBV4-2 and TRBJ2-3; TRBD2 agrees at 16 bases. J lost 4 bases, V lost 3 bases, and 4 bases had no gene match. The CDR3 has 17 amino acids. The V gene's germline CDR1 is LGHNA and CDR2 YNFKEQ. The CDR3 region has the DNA TGTGCCAGCAGCCAGGGACTAGCGGGGGGGCCTTCAGATACGCAGTATTTT. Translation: CASSQGLAGGPSDTQYF.

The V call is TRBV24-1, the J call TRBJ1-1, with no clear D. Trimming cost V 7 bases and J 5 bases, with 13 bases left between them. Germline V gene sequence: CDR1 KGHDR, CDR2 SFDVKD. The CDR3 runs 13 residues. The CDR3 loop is CATRTPAGTEAFF. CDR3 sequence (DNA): TGTGCCACCAGAACCCCTGCGGGAACTGAAGCTTTCTTT.

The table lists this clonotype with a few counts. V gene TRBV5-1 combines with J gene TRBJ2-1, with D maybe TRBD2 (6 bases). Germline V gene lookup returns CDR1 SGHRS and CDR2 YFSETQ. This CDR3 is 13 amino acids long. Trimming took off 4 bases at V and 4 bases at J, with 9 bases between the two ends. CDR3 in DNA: TGCGCCAGCAGCAAGGAGGGGTACAATGAGCAGTTCTTC. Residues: CASSKEGYNEQFF.

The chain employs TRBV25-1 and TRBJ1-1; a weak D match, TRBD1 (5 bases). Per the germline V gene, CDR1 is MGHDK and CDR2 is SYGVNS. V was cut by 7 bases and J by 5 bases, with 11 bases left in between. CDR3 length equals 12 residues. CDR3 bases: TGTGCCAGCATGGTGGGGGGGACTGAAGCTTTCTTT. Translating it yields CASMVGGTEAFF.

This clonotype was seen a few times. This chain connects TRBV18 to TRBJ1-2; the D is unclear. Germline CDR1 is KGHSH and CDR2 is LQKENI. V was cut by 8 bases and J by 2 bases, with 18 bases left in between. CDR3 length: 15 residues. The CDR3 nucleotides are TGTGCCAGCCACAACAGCGATACCGCCAACTATGGCTACACCTTC. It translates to CASHNSDTANYGYTF.